Sequencing of this TCR beta chain was carried out in a study of blood T cell repertoires in COVID-19. Study-wide background: The United States, Italy and Spain supplied acute and convalescent COVID-19 samples.

How the authors handled the data: Amplifying reference gene primers gave estimates of nucleated cell counts. Clones were sequenced by immunoSEQ multiplex PCR, and TCRdb holds only the in-frame ones, with some missing. The V and J calls and clone size were taken over from that table, and D and trimming were inferred from the DNA. The table lists about 50,000 clones, about 80% of them singletons. V lost 2 bases, J lost 0 bases, and 11 bases stayed unmatched. Germline V gene sequence: CDR1 SGHTA, CDR2 FQGNSA. CDR3 size: 19 residues. The sequencing input was peripheral blood. The sequence was collected from a man aged 55 to 70 with acute or convalescent COVID-19. This chain links TRBV7-2 with TRBJ1-3, with 9 positions matching TRBD1. This CDR3 is CASSLKTGGGTFSGNTIYF. CDR3 DNA: TGTGCCAGCAGCTTAAAGACAGGGGGAGGCACTTTCTCTGGAAACACCATATATTTT. The full variable domain, with the rest looked up from reference TRBV7-2 and TRBJ1-3, is GAGVSQSPSNKVTEKGKDVELRCDPISGHTALYWYRQSLGQGLEFLIYFQGNSAPDKSGLPSDRFSAERTGGSVSTLTIQRTQQEDSAVYLCASSLKTGGGTFSGNTIYFGEGSWLTVV.